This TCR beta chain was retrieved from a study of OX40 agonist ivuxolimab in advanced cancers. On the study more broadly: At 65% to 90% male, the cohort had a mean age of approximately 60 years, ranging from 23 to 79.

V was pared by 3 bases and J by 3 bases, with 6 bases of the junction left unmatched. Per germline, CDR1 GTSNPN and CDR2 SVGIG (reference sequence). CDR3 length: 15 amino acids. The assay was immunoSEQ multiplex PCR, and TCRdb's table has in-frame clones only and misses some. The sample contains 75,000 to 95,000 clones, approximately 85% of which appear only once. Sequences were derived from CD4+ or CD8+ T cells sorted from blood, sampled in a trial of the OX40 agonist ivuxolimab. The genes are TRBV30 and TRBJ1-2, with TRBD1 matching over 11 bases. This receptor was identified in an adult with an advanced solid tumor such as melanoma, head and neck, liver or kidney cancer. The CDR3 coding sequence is TGTGCCTGGAGAGGGACAGGGGGAACCTACTATGGCTACACCTTC. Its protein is CAWRGTGGTYYGYTF.